Each of the 11 T cell receptor beta chains below was sequenced from the same sample in a study of cytomegalovirus exposure and HLA in healthy donors. PCR amplification relied on 60 Vbeta primers (plus 13 Jbeta primers). Sequenced by immunoSEQ multiplex PCR; TCRdb stores in-frame clones only, minus some. The sample consists of 220,000 or so clones, about 70% of them appearing once. The sequencing input was PBMCs. These receptors all come from a woman under 40 in good health and CMV-seronegative.

J is TRBJ1-6 and V is TRBV5-1; a possible D gene is TRBD1 (5 bases). Trimming left V 0 bases short and J 0 bases short, with 10 bases between. The germline CDR1 and CDR2 sequences are SGHRS and YFSETQ. CDR3 size: 17 residues. CDR3 loop: CASSLATGSSYNSPLHF. In nucleotides, the CDR3 is TGCGCCAGCAGCTTGGCAACAGGCAGCTCCTATAATTCACCCCTCCACTTT.

This clone was seen a handful of times. The J gene is TRBJ1-1, the V gene TRBV5-5, with TRBD1 matching 7 bases. Germline CDR1 reads SGHKS; CDR2 reads YYEKEE (reference sequence). The CDR3 contains 15 residues. The V gene end was trimmed by 4 bases and the J gene end by 3 bases; junction bases not matched to a gene: 9. In DNA form, the CDR3 reads TGTGCCAGCAGCATCAGACAGGGATTAGACACTGAAGCTTTCTTT. It yields the protein CASSIRQGLDTEAFF.

The chain has TRBV30 and TRBJ2-3; TRBD2 matches at 9 bases. Germline V gives CDR1 GTSNPN, CDR2 SVGIG (reference sequence). Unmatched junction bases numbered 6, after V lost 5 bases and J lost 3 bases. The length of the CDR3 is 14 residues. The chain's CDR3 is CAWGAGGETDTQYF. CDR3 nucleotide sequence: TGTGCCTGGGGGGCGGGGGGGGAAACAGATACGCAGTATTTT.

This chain connects TRBV7-3 to TRBJ2-1; D remains unclear. Trimming removed 5 bases at V and 1 base at J, with 6 bases between. Germline-derived CDR1 and CDR2 are SGHTA and FQGTGA. This CDR3 has 13 residues. CDR3 sequence (DNA): TGTGCCAGCAGCCTAGGTTCCTACAATGAGCAGTTCTTC. Translation gives CASSLGSYNEQFF. Complete variable domain (other parts from reference TRBV7-3 and TRBJ2-1): GAGVSQTPSNKVTEKGKYVELRCDPISGHTALYWYRQSLGQGPEFLIYFQGTGAADDSGLPNDRFFAVRPEGSVSTLKIQRTERGDSAVYLCASSLGSYNEQFFGPGTRLTVL.

A single count supports this clone. The V gene is TRBV19, the J gene TRBJ2-1; 8 bases align to TRBD1. The trim removed 8 bases at V and 0 bases at J, leaving 24 bases unmatched. The CDR3 has 21 residues. Germline V CDR1 and CDR2: LNHDA, SQIVND (reference sequence). In nucleotides, the CDR3 is TGTGCCAGTTCCGGGACAGGCCCTGGGATGGTAGCGCCGAGCTCCTACAATGAGCAGTTCTTC. Translated, it gives CASSGTGPGMVAPSSYNEQFF.

This chain connects TRBV6-5 to TRBJ1-1; D gene ambiguous. The CDR3 extends over 13 amino acids. Trimming took off 2 bases at V and 7 bases at J, with 11 bases between the two ends. The germline CDR1 and CDR2 sequences are MNHEY and SVGAGI. The CDR3 here is CASSYILADEAFF. The CDR3 DNA reads as TGTGCCAGCAGTTACATTTTGGCAGATGAAGCTTTCTTT.

The V call is TRBV6-5, the J call TRBJ2-5; 7 nucleotides agree with TRBD2. V dropped 4 bases and J dropped 4; count of bases not matched to a gene: 3. This CDR3 is built from 13 residues. CDR1 is MNHEY, CDR2 SVGAGI, per germline. CDR3 residues: CASSLGEGETQYF. CDR3 DNA sequence: TGTGCCAGCAGTTTAGGGGAGGGAGAGACCCAGTACTTC.

The chain is built from TRBV14 and TRBJ2-3; TRBD1 might be the D (5 bases). Germline-derived CDR1 and CDR2 are SGHDN and FVKESK. This CDR3 spans 15 amino acids. The V gene lost 2 bases and the J gene lost 6 bases, with 15 bases spanning the gap. This CDR3 reads CASSQFTGAYDTQYF. The CDR3 DNA follows: TGTGCCAGCAGCCAATTCACTGGGGCCTACGATACGCAGTATTTT.

The CDR3 region is CASSIPGTEQETQYF. CDR3 bases: TGTGCCAGTAGTATACCCGGGACAGAGCAAGAGACCCAGTACTTC. The chain uses TRBV19 and TRBJ2-5; 7 positions agree with TRBD1. The germline gives CDR1 LNHDA, CDR2 SQIVND (reference sequence). This CDR3 contains 15 residues. V shed 2 bases, J shed 2 bases, and the junction held 5 bases outside the gene matches.

This clone came up a few times. This likely stems from a read error, as it lies one base from a far larger clone. V is TRBV9 and J is TRBJ2-2; D ambiguous. This CDR3 contains 12 residues. The V end was cut by 3 bases, the J end by 6 bases, with 6 bases between. Germline V gives CDR1 SGDLS, CDR2 YYNGEE. CDR3 in DNA: TGTGCCAGCAGCGCCCGCGCCGGGGAGCTGTTTTTT. Its translation is CASSARAGELFF.

The J gene is TRBJ1-2, the V gene TRBV29-1, with 7 bases matching TRBD1. This CDR3 comprises 12 residues. Germline V gives CDR1 SQVTM, CDR2 ANQGSEA. The V segment lost 7 bases and the J segment 4 bases; nucleotides outside the gene matches: 6. The CDR3 coding sequence is TGCAGCGCCTTCAGGGGGGCCTATGGCTACACCTTC. As protein: CSAFRGAYGYTF.